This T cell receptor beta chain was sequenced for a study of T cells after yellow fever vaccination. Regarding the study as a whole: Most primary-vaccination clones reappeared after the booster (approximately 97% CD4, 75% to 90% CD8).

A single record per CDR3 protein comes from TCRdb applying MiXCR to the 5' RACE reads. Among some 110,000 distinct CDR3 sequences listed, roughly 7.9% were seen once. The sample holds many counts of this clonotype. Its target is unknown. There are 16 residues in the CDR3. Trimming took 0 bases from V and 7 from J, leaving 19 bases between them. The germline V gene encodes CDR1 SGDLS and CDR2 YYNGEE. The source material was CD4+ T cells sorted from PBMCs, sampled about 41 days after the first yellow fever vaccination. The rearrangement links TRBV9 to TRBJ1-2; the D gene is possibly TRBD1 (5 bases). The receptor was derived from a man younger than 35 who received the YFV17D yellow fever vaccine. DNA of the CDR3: TGTGCCAGCAGCGTAGGCCCCGAGGGCCAGGGTGGTGGCTACACCTTC. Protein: CASSVGPEGQGGGYTF.